This TCR beta chain was identified during a study of OX40 agonist ivuxolimab in advanced cancers. Study overall: The patients received ivuxolimab by intravenous route every 2 weeks at 0.01 to 10 mg/kg. Cohort: around 86% men, mean age approximately 66, aged about 23 to 79. Study results and limitations: In the 0.1 to 3.0 mg/kg range, CD4+ and CD8+ blood T cells had expanded clonally by week 6.

Only in-frame clones appear in the TCRdb table, and some are missing; sequencing was by immunoSEQ multiplex PCR. The data contain 60,000 to 75,000 clones, about 91% of them singletons. This CDR3 spans 10 amino acids. The V gene lost 6 bases and the J gene lost 11 bases, with 11 bases spanning the gap. The germline CDR1 and CDR2 sequences are SQVTM and ANQGSEA. Note on this clone: Its antigen remains unidentified.

This TCR derives from an adult with an advanced solid tumor such as melanoma, head and neck, liver or kidney cancer. The material sequenced was CD4+ or CD8+ T cells sorted from blood, taken in a trial of the OX40 agonist ivuxolimab. The rearrangement uses TRBV29-1 and TRBJ2-1; D perhaps matches TRBD1 (6 bases). The chain's CDR3 is CSVQQGKQFF. The CDR3 nucleotides are TGCAGCGTCCAACAGGGCAAGCAGTTCTTC.